This TCR beta chain was sequenced for a study of blood T cell repertoires in COVID-19. This CDR3 spans 17 amino acids. The germline gives CDR1 SGHAT, CDR2 FQNNGV. V gave up 5 bases and J gave up 1 base; unmatched junction bases: 9. Repertoires were generated with immunoSEQ multiplex PCR, while TCRdb's copy carries only in-frame clones and drops some. The sample yields tens of thousands of clones, about 73% seen once. The TCR comes from a woman between 65 and 79 years old with acute or convalescent COVID-19. The genes are TRBV11-2 and TRBJ2-1; 9 bases fit TRBD2. The sample consisted of peripheral blood. For the CDR3, the DNA is TGTGCCAGCAGCGACCCGCTAGCGGGGAGATCCTACAATGAGCAGTTCTTC. It yields the protein CASSDPLAGRSYNEQFF.